This T cell receptor beta chain is from a study of CD8 T cells in Susac syndrome. Study-wide points: Regarding the TCR sequencing and HLA analysis, the study admitted that a relatively small number of individuals were involved.

The germline gives CDR1 SGDLS, CDR2 YYNGEE. CDR3 length: 13 residues. Trimming removed 4 bases from V and 9 bases from J, with 16 bases in between. The RNA, about 0.5 to 1 ug, was put through reverse transcription using random hexamers. The authors amplified TCR beta CDR3 across 54 Vbeta and 13 Jbeta using immunoSEQ multiplex PCR. TCRdb independently ran MiXCR on the immunoSEQ multiplex PCR reads; one entry per CDR3 protein. The sample includes 150,000 to 200,000 distinct CDR3 sequences, 95% to 96% of them seen just once. Remarks on this clonotype: Antigen specificity is unknown.

Sequencing of TCR beta covered CD8+ and CD4+ T cells obtained from blood. Diagnostic criteria defined recently for definite or probable disease were met by the Susac syndrome patients. The sequencing sample was made of CD4+ T cells from PBMCs. The V gene is TRBV9, the J gene TRBJ2-5; D unclear. The source is a human donor with Susac syndrome. The chain's CDR3 is CASSSRPHRAQYF. CDR3 DNA sequence: TGTGCCAGCAGCTCCCGTCCGCATCGGGCCCAGTACTTC.